This section outlines one T cell receptor beta chain sequence together with its context. Its antigen is still unknown. The sample is drawn from a study of OX40 agonist ivuxolimab in advanced cancers. About the study: Patients received ivuxolimab, an intravenous treatment, every 2 weeks at 0.01 to 10 mg/kg. Three patients, one with hepatocellular carcinoma and two with cutaneous melanoma, achieved partial responses. Study results and caveats: Averaging showed that CD8+ T cells had more expanded clones than CD4+ did.

The CDR3 covers 15 residues. Germline loops: CDR1 KGHSH, CDR2 LQKENI. The ends lost 1 base at V and 10 bases at J; junction bases unmatched: 10. Clones were read by immunoSEQ multiplex PCR, and TCRdb kept only the in-frame ones, dropping some. Of around 79,000 clones listed, about 92% are singletons. The sequencing here drew on CD4+ or CD8+ T cells sorted from blood, taken in a trial of the OX40 agonist ivuxolimab. The sequence was obtained from an adult with an advanced solid tumor such as melanoma, head and neck, liver or kidney cancer. The chain has TRBV18 and TRBJ1-2, with TRBD1 identical over 9 bases. CDR3: CASSPLGWTGVDYTF. CDR3 coding DNA: TGTGCCAGCTCACCACTAGGGTGGACAGGGGTCGACTACACCTTC.